Included here is one T cell receptor beta chain sequence, with context. TCRdb re-called the RT-PCR reads with MiXCR, one entry per CDR3 protein. The sample carries 550,000 to 650,000 distinct CDR3 sequences, 10% to 15% recorded once. The data derive from a study of response to subunit inactivated influenza vaccine. Germline-derived CDR1 and CDR2 are SGHRS and YFSETQ. CDR3 length equals 15 residues. The V end lost 1 base, the J end lost 4 bases, and 14 bases lay between the germline ends. The specimen comprised PBMCs from blood, sampled on the day of vaccination. The clonotype originates from a man aged 50-60 years who received an inactivated influenza vaccine. The chain employs TRBV5-1 and TRBJ1-2, with D unclear. The CDR3 here is CASSLRADLRYGYTF. The CDR3 coding sequence is TGCGCCAGCAGCTTGAGGGCGGATCTCCGCTATGGCTACACCTTC.